This T cell receptor beta chain was profiled in a study of T cell responses to AZD1222 COVID-19 vaccine. Study-level findings and limits: Just a handful of AZD1222 recipients tested seropositive at baseline.

As regards this clone: What it binds is not known.

The V and J ends lost 4 bases and 1 base respectively, with 11 bases between them. This CDR3 contains 14 residues. The V gene's germline CDR1 is SGHNT and CDR2 YYREEE (reference sequence). Profiling relied on immunoSEQ multiplex PCR, and the TCRdb table lists in-frame clones only, not all of them. The sample lists over 110,000 clones, approximately 90% occurring once. The chain joins TRBV5-4 to TRBJ1-1; D is unclear. This sequence originates from an adult who received the AZD1222 COVID-19 vaccine. Sequenced here: peripheral blood, sampled 28 days after the second AZD1222 dose. As DNA, the CDR3 is TGTGCCAGCAGCCAAATCGAGGGGAACACTGAAGCTTTCTTT. This gives the protein CASSQIEGNTEAFF.